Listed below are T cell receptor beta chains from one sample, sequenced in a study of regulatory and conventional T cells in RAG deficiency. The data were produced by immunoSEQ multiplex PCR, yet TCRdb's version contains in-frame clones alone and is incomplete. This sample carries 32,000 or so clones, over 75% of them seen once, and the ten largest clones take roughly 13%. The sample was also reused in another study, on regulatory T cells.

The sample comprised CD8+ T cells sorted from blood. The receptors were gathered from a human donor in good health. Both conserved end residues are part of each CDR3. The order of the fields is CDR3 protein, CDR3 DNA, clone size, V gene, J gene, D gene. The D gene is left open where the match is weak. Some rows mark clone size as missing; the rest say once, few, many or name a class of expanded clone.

cdr3_aa: CASSVRGALTQYF; cdr3_nt: TGTGCCAGCAGCGTAAGGGGGGCGTTGACCCAGTACTTC; clone_size: .; v_call: TRBV7-8; j_call: TRBJ2-5; d_call: .
cdr3_aa: CASSRDSPYEQYF; cdr3_nt: TGTGCCAGCAGTCGGGACAGTCCCTACGAGCAGTACTTC; clone_size: .; v_call: TRBV5-4; j_call: TRBJ2-7; d_call: TRBD1
cdr3_aa: CATESGLNTEAFF; cdr3_nt: TGTGCCACCGAGTCCGGCCTGAACACTGAAGCTTTCTTT; clone_size: few; v_call: TRBV10-3; j_call: TRBJ1-1; d_call: .
cdr3_aa: CATSRESSVGYNEQFF; cdr3_nt: TGTGCCACCAGCAGAGAATCGTCCGTGGGCTACAATGAGCAGTTCTTC; clone_size: .; v_call: TRBV15; j_call: TRBJ2-1; d_call: .
cdr3_aa: CASSSLGDRAHGYTF; cdr3_nt: TGTGCCAGCAGCTCATTGGGGGACAGGGCCCATGGCTACACCTTC; clone_size: .; v_call: TRBV5-4; j_call: TRBJ1-2; d_call: TRBD1
cdr3_aa: CASSEASGALNSPLHF; cdr3_nt: TGTGCCAGCAGTGAAGCGTCGGGGGCCCTGAATTCACCCCTCCACTTT; clone_size: .; v_call: TRBV6-1; j_call: TRBJ1-6; d_call: .
cdr3_aa: CASTMPGFSYGYTF; cdr3_nt: TGTGCCAGCACTATGCCAGGCTTTTCCTATGGCTACACCTTC; clone_size: .; v_call: TRBV28; j_call: TRBJ1-2; d_call: .
cdr3_aa: CASSGPRNHWSSADTQYF; cdr3_nt: TGCGCCAGCAGTGGACCCCGCAATCATTGGAGTTCCGCAGATACGCAGTATTTT; clone_size: .; v_call: TRBV10-1; j_call: TRBJ2-3; d_call: .
cdr3_aa: CASSPGGHNEQFF; cdr3_nt: TGTGCCAGCAGCCCGGGGGGGCACAATGAGCAGTTCTTC; clone_size: .; v_call: TRBV7-3; j_call: TRBJ2-1; d_call: TRBD2
cdr3_aa: CASSSRASGNTIYF; cdr3_nt: TGTGCCAGTAGTAGTAGAGCCTCTGGAAACACCATATATTTT; clone_size: .; v_call: TRBV19; j_call: TRBJ1-3; d_call: .
cdr3_aa: CASSPGTGVLGETQYF; cdr3_nt: TGCGCCAGCAGCCCCGGGACAGGGGTCTTGGGGGAGACCCAGTACTTC; clone_size: .; v_call: TRBV5-1; j_call: TRBJ2-5; d_call: TRBD1
cdr3_aa: CASSAPRDRGYYGYTF; cdr3_nt: TGTGCCAGCAGCGCCCCCCGGGACAGGGGGTACTATGGCTACACCTTC; clone_size: .; v_call: TRBV13; j_call: TRBJ1-2; d_call: TRBD1